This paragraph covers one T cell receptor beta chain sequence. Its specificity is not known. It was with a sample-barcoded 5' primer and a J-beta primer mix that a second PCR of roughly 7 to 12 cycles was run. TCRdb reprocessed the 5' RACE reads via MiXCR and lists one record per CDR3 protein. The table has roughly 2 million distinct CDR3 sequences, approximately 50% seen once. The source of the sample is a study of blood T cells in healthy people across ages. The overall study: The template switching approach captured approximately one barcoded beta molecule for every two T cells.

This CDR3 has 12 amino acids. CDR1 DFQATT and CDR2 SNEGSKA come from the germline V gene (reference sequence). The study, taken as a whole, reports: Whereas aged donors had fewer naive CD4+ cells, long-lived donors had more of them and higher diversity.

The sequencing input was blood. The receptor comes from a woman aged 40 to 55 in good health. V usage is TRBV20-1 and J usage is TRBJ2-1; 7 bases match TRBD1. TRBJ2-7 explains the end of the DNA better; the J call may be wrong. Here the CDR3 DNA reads TGCAGTGCCCACGACAGGGTCTACGAGCAGTACTTC. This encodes CSAHDRVYEQYF.